Listed here are 21 T cell receptor beta chains from one sample, sequenced in a study of T cells in Graves' hyperthyroidism and ophthalmopathy. Using RNA transcripts as the source, TCR beta CDR3 regions were amplified. An initial round of RT-PCR targeting the TCR CDR3 relied on the HTBI primer set. TCRdb recomputed calls from the multiplex PCR reads with MiXCR, one row per CDR3 protein. The data show 500,000 to 550,000 distinct CDR3 sequences, more than 20% seen once. Sequencing was carried out using blood. The receptors here all came from a man between 18 and 29 years old with Graves' hyperthyroidism.

This clonotype was counted a few times. This sequence joins TRBV5-5 and TRBJ1-5, with D hard to call. The germline gives CDR1 SGHKS, CDR2 YYEKEE (reference sequence). The CDR3 extends over 14 amino acids. Trimming removed 0 bases at V and 3 bases at J, with 7 bases between. CDR3 in DNA: TGTGCCAGCAGCTTGGGGGCTACCAATCAGCCCCAGCATTTT. This codes for CASSLGATNQPQHF.

This clonotype was detected many times. The chain employs TRBV28 and TRBJ1-3; 8 nucleotides agree with TRBD1. CDR3 length: 16 residues. V trimming: 5 bases; J trimming: 4 bases; junction bases outside the gene matches: 10. Germline CDR1 reads MDHEN; CDR2 reads SYDVKM. CDR3 residues: CASSPPGRGLGNTIYF. As DNA, the CDR3 is TGTGCCAGCAGTCCCCCCGGCAGGGGGCTAGGAAACACCATATATTTT.

The sample holds many counts of this clonotype. The rearrangement joins TRBV11-3 to TRBJ2-5, with D maybe TRBD2 (6 bases). Looked up from germline, CDR1 is SGHNT and CDR2 is YENEEA. This CDR3 region has 15 residues. V lost 5 bases to trimming and J lost 4 bases, with 17 bases between them. The CDR3 sequence: CASSPQGLSRETQYF. The CDR3 DNA follows: TGTGCCAGCAGCCCCCAGGGACTTTCAAGAGAGACCCAGTACTTC.

There are a few counts of this clonotype. This chain links TRBV6-1 with TRBJ1-5, with D unresolved. CDR3 length: 13 residues. Germline V lookup: CDR1 MNHNS, CDR2 SASEGT. V lost 9 bases to trimming and J lost 3 bases, with 12 bases between them. DNA for the CDR3: TGTGCCAGTCGGTCGGCGCCCAATCAGCCCCAGCATTTT. It is translated as CASRSAPNQPQHF.

In its sample, this clonotype was seen many times. The rearrangement uses TRBV29-1 and TRBJ2-5, with D uncertain. CDR1 and CDR2 (germline): SQVTM, ANQGSEA. The CDR3 spans 13 residues. V was shortened by 5 bases and J by 4 bases, with 14 bases between the two germline ends. This CDR3 reads CSVKPRLGETQYF. As DNA, the CDR3 is TGCAGCGTTAAGCCCCGACTGGGAGAGACCCAGTACTTC.

This clonotype was recorded many times. CDR3 DNA: TGCGCCAGCAGTCATCCCCGGGACAGGGGAAGTGAGACCCAGTACTTC. It encodes CASSHPRDRGSETQYF. V gene TRBV5-1 combines with J gene TRBJ2-5; 10 bases align to TRBD1. Germline trimming cut 5 bases from V and 5 bases from J; bases unmatched to any gene: 12. CDR3 length equals 16 residues. Germline CDR1 and CDR2: SGHRS and YFSETQ.

This clonotype showed up many times. The rearrangement uses TRBV6-5 and TRBJ2-7; tentative D call: TRBD1 (6 bases). V lost 4 bases to trimming and J lost 4 bases, with 17 bases between them. Germline CDR1 MNHEY, CDR2 SVGAGI. The CDR3 is 15 amino acids. CDR3 in amino acids: CASSLRGDRRYEQYF. Written as DNA, the CDR3 is TGTGCCAGCAGTTTGCGTGGTGACAGGCGGTACGAGCAGTACTTC.

At least ten counts were recorded for this clonotype. This chain joins TRBV9 and TRBJ2-7; 10 bases match TRBD1. The CDR3 is 15 amino acids. In germline, CDR1 is SGDLS, CDR2 YYNGEE. V trimming: 4 bases; J trimming: 2 bases; junction bases outside the gene matches: 6. In nucleotides, the CDR3 is TGTGCCAGCAGCCCGGGGACAGGGGATCCCTACGAGCAGTACTTC. The encoded protein is CASSPGTGDPYEQYF.

This clonotype was picked up many times. The chain is built from TRBV6-8 and TRBJ1-2; unclear D gene. This CDR3 region has 14 residues. CDR1 is MNHGY and CDR2 is SAAAGT in the germline V gene. Trimming took 6 bases from V and 2 from J, leaving 13 bases between them. The CDR3 DNA sequence: TGTGCCAGCAGCCGGAATCGTTGGAACTATGGCTACACCTTC. Protein: CASSRNRWNYGYTF.

This clonotype was observed at least ten times. The gene calls are TRBV19 and TRBJ1-5, with D hard to call. In germline, CDR1 is LNHDA, CDR2 SQIVND (reference sequence). V was pared by 0 bases and J by 3 bases, with 3 bases between. This CDR3 spans 13 amino acids. The CDR3 here is CASSIEDNQPQHF. The CDR3 DNA follows: TGTGCCAGTAGTATAGAGGACAATCAGCCCCAGCATTTT.

CDR3 sequence reads: CASSLRDINPNTEAFF. The CDR3 DNA reads as TGTGCCAGCAGTTTAAGGGACATTAACCCGAACACTGAAGCTTTCTTT. The chain couples TRBV12-3 or TRBV12-4 to TRBJ1-1; D perhaps matches TRBD1 (6 bases). The ends were cut back, 2 bases at V and 1 base at J, with 14 bases in the middle. This CDR3 contains 16 residues.

This clonotype was seen many times. The chain couples TRBV6-1 to TRBJ1-2; 7 nucleotides agree with TRBD1. The CDR3 contains 14 residues. The ends lost 6 bases at V and 5 bases at J; junction bases unmatched: 9. Germline V gene data show CDR1 as MNHNS and CDR2 as SASEGT. The CDR3 nucleotides read TGTGCCAGCAGCCCCATTACAGGGGCTTATGGCTACACCTTC. The encoded protein is CASSPITGAYGYTF.

This clonotype was seen more than once but under ten times. V gene TRBV7-2 combines with J gene TRBJ1-6; D is undetermined. Trimming took 3 bases from V and 4 from J, leaving 25 bases between them. This CDR3 is built from 20 residues. Germline loops: CDR1 SGHTA, CDR2 FQGNSA. CDR3 region: CASSFRPGLPHSSYNSPLHF. CDR3 sequence (DNA): TGTGCCAGCAGCTTCCGTCCAGGTCTGCCGCATTCTTCTTATAATTCACCCCTCCACTTT.

On this clonotype itself: This could be a read error, since a much larger clone is one nucleotide away. The chain employs TRBV27 and TRBJ1-5, with a tentative D call TRBD1 (5 bases). Trimming cost V 3 bases and J 8 bases, with 14 bases left between them. This CDR3 spans 14 amino acids. Germline V gene lookup returns CDR1 MNHEY and CDR2 SMNVEV (reference sequence). The DNA of the CDR3 is TGTGCCAGCAGTTTCCGGAATCTAGGGGAGCCCCAGCATTTT. Protein: CASSFRNLGEPQHF.

This clonotype has just a few counts. The chain employs TRBV28 and TRBJ1-5; D is possibly TRBD1 (6 bases). The CDR3 runs to 16 residues. The V gene's germline CDR1 is MDHEN and CDR2 SYDVKM. Trimming stripped 3 bases from V and 2 bases from J, with 14 bases between. The CDR3 reads CASSFEQGIGNQPQHF. The CDR3 nucleotides are TGTGCCAGCAGTTTCGAACAGGGTATCGGCAATCAGCCCCAGCATTTT.

This clonotype was detected ten times or more. This chain connects TRBV7-9 to TRBJ1-3; no clear D gene. The germline CDR1 and CDR2 sequences are SEHNR and FQNEAQ (reference sequence). CDR3 length equals 14 residues. V dropped 3 bases and J dropped 2 bases, with 8 bases sitting between them. The CDR3 protein is CASSFTQPGNTIYF. Here the CDR3 DNA reads TGTGCCAGCAGCTTTACACAGCCTGGAAACACCATATATTTT.

This clonotype has at least ten counts. This chain joins TRBV11-1 and TRBJ1-1; D is unclear. The CDR3 extends over 15 amino acids. Per germline, CDR1 SGHAT and CDR2 FQDESV (reference sequence). Trimming left V 1 base short and J 8 bases short, with 17 bases between. The CDR3 DNA sequence: TGTGCCAGCAGCTTAGGCCTCCAAGAGGGAGGGGAAGCTTTCTTT. Residues: CASSLGLQEGGEAFF. Drawing the rest from reference TRBV11-1 and TRBJ1-1, the complete variable domain is EAEVAQSPRYKITEKSQAVAFWCDPISGHATLYWYRQILGQGPELLVQFQDESVVDDSQLPKDRFSAERLKGVDSTLKIQPAELGDSAMYLCASSLGLQEGGEAFFGQGTRLTVV.

The table lists this clonotype with many counts. The chain employs TRBV12-3 or TRBV12-4 and TRBJ1-2, with D maybe TRBD1 (5 bases). The CDR3 covers 14 residues. Trimming left V 6 bases short and J 4 bases short, with 15 bases between. The CDR3 bases are TGTGCCAGCAGCCGATCCACAGGTTCCTATGGCTACACCTTC. Its protein is CASSRSTGSYGYTF.

A remark on this clonotype: A read error may account for a junction end that differs from germline. The chain employs TRBV19 and TRBJ1-1, with D maybe TRBD1 (5 bases). CDR1 and CDR2 from the germline V gene are LNHDA and SQIVND (reference sequence). The CDR3 consists of 16 residues. The CDR3 loop reads CASSIDGDGLKTEAFF. The CDR3 bases are TGTGCCAGTAGTATAGACGGGGACGGACTGAAGACTGAAGCTTTCTTT.

The sample holds one count of this clonotype. The rearrangement joins TRBV24-1 to TRBJ1-1; D not certain. Germline V CDR1 and CDR2: KGHDR, SFDVKD. This CDR3 region has 12 residues. The V gene lost 5 bases and the J gene lost 8 bases, with 11 bases spanning the gap. This CDR3 is CATSGGRGEAFF. CDR3 sequence (DNA): TGTGCCACCAGTGGCGGTCGGGGAGAAGCTTTCTTT.

This clonotype has at least ten counts. This rearrangement joins TRBV28 to TRBJ1-1; perhaps TRBD1 as D (6 bases). The germline gives CDR1 MDHEN, CDR2 SYDVKM. CDR3 size: 14 residues. V lost 3 bases and J 6 bases, leaving 14 bases between the germline ends. The CDR3 protein is CASSFPGEVAEAFF. CDR3 DNA sequence: TGTGCCAGCAGTTTCCCAGGGGAGGTGGCTGAAGCTTTCTTT.